This T cell receptor (beta chain) was identified during a study of blood T cells in healthy people across ages. Findings and limits, study-wide: Roughly linear age-related decline in beta diversity appeared, significant by age around 38.

PCR was performed a second time for about 6 to 12 cycles using a sample-barcoded 5' primer and a J-beta primer mix. Every single cDNA molecule received a tag from a template-switch adaptor with 12 random nucleotides. Each CDR3 protein gets one entry after TCRdb re-called the 5' RACE reads with MiXCR. The sample carries some 640,000 distinct CDR3 sequences, about 30% recorded once. For every donor, a draw yielded around 10 milliliters of peripheral blood. The sample holds many counts of this clonotype. Antigen specificity is unknown. With 0 bases removed from V and 6 bases from J, the gap between germline ends came to 15 bases. Germline assignment: CDR1 SGHRS and CDR2 YFSETQ. The CDR3 sequence is 15 residues long.

V is TRBV5-1 and J is TRBJ1-1; no reliable D call. This TCR derives from a woman aged 80 or older in good health. Sequenced sample: blood. The CDR3 loop is CASSLEAQISAEAFF. As DNA, the CDR3 is TGCGCCAGCAGCTTGGAGGCCCAAATCAGCGCTGAAGCTTTCTTT.